A selection of T cell receptor beta chains follows, all from one sample in a study of blood T cells in healthy people across ages. Each CDR3 protein gets one entry after TCRdb re-called the 5' RACE reads with MiXCR. The sample lists 1 million or so distinct CDR3 sequences, approximately 25% occurring once. This same sample was also part of a study on T cells of mothers and their children.

Sample: blood. The source is a girl aged 2-15 years in good health. CDR3s include the opening cysteine and the closing phenylalanine or tryptophan. The order of the fields is D gene, V gene, J gene, clone size, CDR3 protein. A D gene is named only where the DNA matches it firmly. Expanded clones get a size class; other rows say once, few or many, or leave the size out.

TRBD1,TRBV29-1,TRBJ2-7,.,CSAAKTGFDPASEQYF
.,TRBV29-1,TRBJ1-3,.,CSVEAKDILSGNTIYF
.,TRBV9,TRBJ2-7,few,CASSPLSEDEQYF
TRBD2,TRBV20-1,TRBJ2-1,.,CSAYTLTSGSYNEQFF
TRBD1,TRBV5-1,TRBJ1-2,.,CASRLLTGEVGYTF
TRBD1,TRBV9,TRBJ1-5,few,CASSETPGTGVGQPQHF
.,TRBV7-7,TRBJ2-1,.,CASSLDPDTYNEQFF
TRBD1,TRBV29-1,TRBJ1-2,.,CSVSLTGGDGYTF
.,TRBV29-1,TRBJ2-3,few,CSVWGQGTDTQYF
.,TRBV2,TRBJ2-7,few,CASRKGVEQYF
.,TRBV9,TRBJ2-5,.,CASSAPQRQETQYF
.,TRBV18,TRBJ2-5,.,CASSPEFQETQYF
.,TRBV7-9,TRBJ2-1,.,CASSIQGVNEQLF
TRBD1,TRBV12-3/TRBV12-4,TRBJ1-1,many,CASSRQGTEAFF
.,TRBV12-3/TRBV12-4,TRBJ1-1,.,CASSLDSTAAFF
.,TRBV5-1,TRBJ2-4,.,CASSLGRASLAKNIQYF
TRBD1,TRBV7-8,TRBJ2-6,few,CASSSWGQGNPNSGANVLTF
.,TRBV24-1,TRBJ1-2,few,CATSDLNYGYTF
.,TRBV7-3,TRBJ2-3,.,CASSLGTGESTDTQYF
.,TRBV9,TRBJ2-1,few,CASSVVPRRQQFF
TRBD2,TRBV3-1,TRBJ2-5,.,CASSPPVAGEETQYF
.,TRBV6-6,TRBJ2-4,few,CASDRGAKNIQYF
.,TRBV4-3,TRBJ2-7,few,CASSQDLPGAYEQYF
TRBD2,TRBV9,TRBJ2-3,.,CASSGDYGRFTDTQYF
TRBD2,TRBV7-9,TRBJ2-3,few,CASTKRRLAGGPNLTDTQYF
.,TRBV21-1,TRBJ2-7,.,CASSSLGGESPYEQYF
TRBD1,TRBV6-6,TRBJ1-5,.,CASSYGQGANNQPQHF
.,TRBV9,TRBJ2-6,few,CASSASQASGANVLTF
TRBD2,TRBV9,TRBJ2-1,few,CASSGTRGNEQFF
.,TRBV4-1,TRBJ2-7,.,CASSQEGLLTEEGEDEQYF
.,TRBV28,TRBJ1-2,once,CASSQDVDNVPYGYTF
.,TRBV4-3,TRBJ2-5,few,CASSQGSRGQETQYF
TRBD1,TRBV9,TRBJ2-3,.,CASSATGSTDTQYF
.,TRBV6-5,TRBJ1-1,few,CASSYSRQNTEAFF
TRBD2,TRBV19,TRBJ2-1,once,CASIGTSGNNEQFF
.,TRBV12-3/TRBV12-4,TRBJ2-4,.,CASSQPLRRDIQYF
TRBD2,TRBV5-1,TRBJ2-2,few,CASSSRGELAVTGELFF
TRBD1,TRBV9,TRBJ2-1,.,CASNRQGPTNEQFF
.,TRBV20-1,TRBJ2-7,few,CSAKVPGESSYEQYF
TRBD1,TRBV20-1,TRBJ2-7,few,CSARDPTGLIYEQYF
TRBD2,TRBV13,TRBJ2-1,few,CASSFFSGGVREQFF
.,TRBV7-2,TRBJ2-3,few,CASSLDLQSTDTQYF
.,TRBV5-1,TRBJ2-3,few,CASSPGTLRTDTQYF
.,TRBV15,TRBJ1-2,.,CATSKGVGSSLNYGYTF
TRBD2,TRBV27,TRBJ2-1,.,CASSQQGLAPYNEQFF
.,TRBV5-1,TRBJ1-4,.,CASSLSGGTEEKLFF
.,TRBV3-1,TRBJ2-1,few,CASSQLTEQFF
TRBD1,TRBV27,TRBJ1-4,.,CASSQIGQGDEKLFF
.,TRBV25-1,TRBJ1-1,.,CASSPWGTEAFF
.,TRBV5-1,TRBJ1-1,few,CASSPTRGEVTEAFF
TRBD1,TRBV20-1,TRBJ2-5,.,CSASPTGAAWAQETQYF
.,TRBV7-3,.,few,CASSKDSRNEQFF
.,TRBV7-2,TRBJ2-7,.,CASSLSPSSLRPTYEQYF
.,TRBV5-6,TRBJ2-5,few,CASSSINLDGQETQYF
.,TRBV13,TRBJ2-3,.,CASSFSSGTTSTDTQYF
TRBD2,TRBV27,TRBJ2-1,.,CASNNLAETYNEQFF
.,TRBV7-2,TRBJ2-5,few,CASSPGGRGREETQYF
TRBD1,TRBV18,TRBJ1-5,few,CASSLTQGSNQPQHF
.,TRBV7-9,TRBJ2-3,.,CASSRPRGGSSTDTQYF
TRBD2,TRBV5-1,TRBJ2-1,few,CASSTGTSGRNEQFF